This is a list of T cell receptor beta chains from one sample in a study of control samples from healthy donors and cancer patients. Generated by immunoSEQ multiplex PCR, the TCRdb table keeps only in-frame clones and is missing some. The table includes more than 85,000 clones, 85% to 90% detected once. Sequencing was carried out using PBMCs. These receptor sequences come from a woman aged 55-69 years with lung cancer. Each CDR3 is given with its conserved first and last residue. A D gene is named only where the DNA matches it firmly. A row's size may be missing; if present it is once, few, many or a size class.

>-|-|TRBJ1-3|TRBV7-2
TGTGCCAGCAGCTTAGACCCCTCTGGAAACACCATATATTTT
CASSLDPSGNTIYF
>-|-|TRBJ2-7|TRBV7-9
TGTGCCAGCAGCTTTACAGCTTCCTACGAGCAGTACTTC
CASSFTASYEQYF
>TRBD1|-|TRBJ2-7|TRBV9
TGTGCCAGCAGCGCGACAGGGGAGTACTACGAGCAGTACTTC
CASSATGEYYEQYF
>-|-|TRBJ2-1|TRBV19
TGTGCCAGTAGTATAGTATCCGGTCACAATGAGCAGTTCTTC
CASSIVSGHNEQFF
>TRBD2|-|TRBJ2-3|TRBV13
TGTGCCAGCAGCATCATAGCTAGCGGGAGAGAAACAGATACGCAGTATTTT
CASSIIASGRETDTQYF
>-|-|TRBJ1-1|TRBV27
TGTGCCAGCACCTCCCCGTCTGCCAGCCTCACTGAAGCTTTCTTT
CASTSPSASLTEAFF
>-|-|TRBJ1-3|TRBV7-9
TGTGCCAGCAGCTTACGTGCCCTGGGGAACACCATATATTTT
CASSLRALGNTIYF
>-|-|TRBJ1-3|TRBV3-1/TRBV3-2
TGTGCCAGCAGCCATAGATTGAGCTCTGGAAACACCATATATTTT
CASSHRLSSGNTIYF
>-|-|TRBJ2-5|TRBV3-1/TRBV3-2
TGTGCCAGCAGCCTCAGGGTCGCTCAAGAGACCCAGTACTTC
CASSLRVAQETQYF
>-|-|TRBJ2-1|TRBV3-1/TRBV3-2
TGTGCCAGCAGCCCGAGCCGGGACTACAATGAGCAGTTCTTC
CASSPSRDYNEQFF
>-|once|TRBJ2-3|TRBV21-1
TGTGCCAGCACCTGGACTAGCGATAATAGTGCAGATACGCAGTATTTT
CASTWTSDNSADTQYF
>-|-|TRBJ2-2|TRBV18
TGTGCCAGCTCACCTTCCGGGCGGGGCACCGGGGAGCTGTTTTTT
CASSPSGRGTGELFF
>-|-|TRBJ1-1|TRBV4-2
TGTGCCAGCAGCCAAGATCACAGCATGAACACTGAAGCTTTCTTT
CASSQDHSMNTEAFF
>-|-|TRBJ1-2|TRBV7-8
TGTGCCAGCAGCCTGAAAGGGCTTAACTATGGCTACACCTTC
CASSLKGLNYGYTF
>-|-|TRBJ2-7|TRBV6-5
TGTGCCAGCAGCTGGGACCCTACACGGTACGAGCAGTACTTC
CASSWDPTRYEQYF
>-|-|TRBJ2-1|TRBV18
TGTGCCAGCTCACCACGCCGCGGGACCAACAATGAGCAGTTCTTC
CASSPRRGTNNEQFF
>TRBD2|-|TRBJ2-5|TRBV4-3
TGCGCCAGCAGCCCCTTCGCTAGCGGTGGGTTTCAAAAGACCCAGTACTTC
CASSPFASGGFQKTQYF
>-|-|TRBJ1-1|TRBV28
TGTGCCAGCAGCTCTTTCGTTAGCCGACTGAACACTGAAGCTTTCTTT
CASSSFVSRLNTEAFF
>-|-|TRBJ1-6|TRBV4-3
TGCGCCAGCAGCCAAGACCCAGGTTCACCCCTCCACTTT
CASSQDPGSPLHF
>TRBD1|-|TRBJ1-1|TRBV18
TGTGCCAGCTCACCGGGACAGGGGGCAGGGACTGAAGCTTTCTTT
CASSPGQGAGTEAFF
>-|-|TRBJ2-7|TRBV6-1
TGTGCCAGCAGTGAAGCGTCCGGGACCTACGAGCAGTACTTC
CASSEASGTYEQYF
>TRBD1|-|TRBJ1-1|TRBV18
TGTGCCAGCTCATCACAGGGGGAAGTGAGCACTGAAGCTTTCTTT
CASSSQGEVSTEAFF
>-|-|TRBJ1-1|TRBV7-9
TGTGCCAGCAGCACTGAGGGGGTCGGCACTGAAGCTTTCTTT
CASSTEGVGTEAFF
>-|-|TRBJ2-3|TRBV19
TGTGCCAGTACGGGTAGGGGGTGGTCAGATACGCAGTATTTT
CASTGRGWSDTQYF
>TRBD1|-|TRBJ1-2|TRBV10-3
TGTGCCATCAGTGAGTCGACAGGGGCCGGGAACACCTTC
CAISESTGAGNTF